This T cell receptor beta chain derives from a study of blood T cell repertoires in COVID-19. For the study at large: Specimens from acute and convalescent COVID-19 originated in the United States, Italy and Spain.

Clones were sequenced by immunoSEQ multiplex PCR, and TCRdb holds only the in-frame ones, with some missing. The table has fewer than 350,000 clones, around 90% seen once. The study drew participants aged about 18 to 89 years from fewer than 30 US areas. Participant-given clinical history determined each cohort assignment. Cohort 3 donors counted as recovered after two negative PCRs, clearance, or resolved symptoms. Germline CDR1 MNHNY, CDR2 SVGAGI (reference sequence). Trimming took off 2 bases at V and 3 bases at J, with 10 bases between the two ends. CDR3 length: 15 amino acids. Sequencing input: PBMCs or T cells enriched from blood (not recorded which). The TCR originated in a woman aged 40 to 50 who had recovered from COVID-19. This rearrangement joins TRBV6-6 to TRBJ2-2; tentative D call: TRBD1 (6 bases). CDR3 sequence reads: CASSYGDTYTGELFF. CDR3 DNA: TGTGCCAGCAGTTACGGGGACACATACACCGGGGAGCTGTTTTTT.